This T cell receptor (beta chain) was found in a study of blood T cell repertoires in COVID-19 (dated by TCRdb to 2018 to 2020). General notes on the study: Samples from collaborators originated in the United States, Italy and Spain and spanned both the acute and convalescent phases of COVID-19. The prospective study material was composed of cDNA or gDNA derived from T cells, B-cell-depleted T cells, or PBMCs. The dataset comprised deeply sampled blood TCRbeta repertoires from subjects exposed to, actively infected with, or recovered from COVID-19. The repertoires were released in a freely available public database intended as a resource for research on the immune response to SARS-CoV-2. Samples were obtained from the ongoing ImmuneRACE study (first 160 participants) and from 1,254 subjects provided by 6 global collaborators. A de-identified subject ID, COVID-19 status, age in years and sex were almost always included in the sample metadata. Where available, HLA class I and class II types were obtained from metadata supplied by the sample provider rather than from assay-based typing. Study-wide findings and limitations: Clinical and demographic metadata were provided uncurated, with the amount varying by source and participant.

In the prospective study, participants were roughly 18 to 100 years old, resided in around 25 geographic areas of the United States, and were enrolled through a virtual design. Cohort assignment in the prospective study relied on participant-reported clinical history from a screening survey and a study questionnaire. ImmuneRACE Cohort 3 recovered participants were defined by two consecutive negative NP/OP PCR tests, healthcare professional clearance, or symptom resolution. Mobile phlebotomists in the prospective study collected whole blood, serum and a nasopharyngeal or oropharyngeal swab from every participant. Participants in the prospective study had the option to provide additional blood draws and questionnaires over a roughly 2-month period. Blood samples from the prospective study were shipped frozen or at room temperature prior to DNA extraction. The junction shows trimming of 11 bases on V and 4 bases on J, plus 15 bases between the germline ends. The CDR3 holds 13 amino acids from the cysteine to the phenylalanine. Kept here is only the CDR3 DNA, which spans 39 bases and is read in frame from base 1. From a lookup of the germline V gene (reference sequence), CDR1 and CDR2 are MNHEY and SMNVEV.

Concerning this clone itself: Its antigen remains undetermined. There are no base qualities to consult, and no much larger clone falls within one base.

TCRbeta CDR3 regions were amplified from genomic DNA by means of the immunoSEQ Assay, a bias-controlled multiplex PCR. The authors' analysis ran thus. Nucleated cell counts per sample were estimated from amplification of reference gene primers within the assay. To quantify the absolute abundance of each unique TCRbeta CDR3 rearrangement, sequence reads were collapsed and filtered. For each sample, productive Simpson clonality was calculated as the square root of Simpson's diversity index over productive rearrangements. The immuneACCESS repertoire file appears here via TCRdb, limited to in-frame rearrangements. These files lack a portion of the clones; in checked studies, under half of the deficit traces to unresolved V genes, and the cause of the others is not known. The DNA was the basis for D and trimming; V, J and clone size are from that table. The sample table records a few hundred thousand clones; more than 85% of these occur just once. The ten top clones hold approximately 3% of the sample.

The material sequenced was PBMCs or T cells enriched from blood (not recorded which). This receptor was obtained from a woman in her thirties who had recovered from COVID-19. The rearrangement combines TRBV27 with TRBJ1-5, with no reliable assignment of the D segment. Here is the DNA: TGTGCCTCGGCCTGGACTGCAAATCAGCCCCAGCATTTT. The encoded protein is CASAWTANQPQHF.